This T cell receptor (beta chain) was sequenced for a study of T cells in narcolepsy. Study context: Donors had narcolepsy type 1 or type 2, or were healthy controls.

Produced via immunoSEQ multiplex PCR; TCRdb's table is partial and in-frame only. Of roughly 35,000 clones detected, around 82% appear once; the ten largest clones hold approximately 1.6%. Comment on this clone: Its antigen is unidentified.

Looked up from germline, CDR1 is MNHEY and CDR2 is SMNVEV (reference sequence). There are 15 residues in the CDR3. Trimming stripped 2 bases from V and 6 bases from J, with 13 bases between. Findings and limits, study-wide: In some patient and control memory CD4+ samples, autoreactive clones were absent. Healthy controls reportedly lacked the autoreactive clonotypes serially found in patients' blood. HCRT-specific and TRIB2-specific autoreactive clonotypes appeared among same-patient CSF and blood CD4+ clonotypes.

The genes are TRBV27 and TRBJ2-2; D may correspond to TRBD1 or TRBD2 (5 bases each). The receptor's source is a human donor with narcolepsy. The sequenced material came from CD45RA- memory CD4+ T cells from PBMCs. This CDR3 reads CASSLPSGRAGELFF. Written as DNA, the CDR3 is TGTGCCAGCAGTTTACCCTCGGGGCGGGCCGGGGAGCTGTTTTTT.